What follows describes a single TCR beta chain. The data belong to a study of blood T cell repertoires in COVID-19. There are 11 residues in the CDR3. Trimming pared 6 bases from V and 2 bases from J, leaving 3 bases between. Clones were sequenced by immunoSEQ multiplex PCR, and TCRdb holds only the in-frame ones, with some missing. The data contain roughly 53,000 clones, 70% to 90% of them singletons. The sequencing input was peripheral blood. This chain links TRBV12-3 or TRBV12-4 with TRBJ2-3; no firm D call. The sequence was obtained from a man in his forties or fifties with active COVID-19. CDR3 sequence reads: CASRYTDTQYF. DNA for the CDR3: TGTGCCAGCAGGTACACAGATACGCAGTATTTT.